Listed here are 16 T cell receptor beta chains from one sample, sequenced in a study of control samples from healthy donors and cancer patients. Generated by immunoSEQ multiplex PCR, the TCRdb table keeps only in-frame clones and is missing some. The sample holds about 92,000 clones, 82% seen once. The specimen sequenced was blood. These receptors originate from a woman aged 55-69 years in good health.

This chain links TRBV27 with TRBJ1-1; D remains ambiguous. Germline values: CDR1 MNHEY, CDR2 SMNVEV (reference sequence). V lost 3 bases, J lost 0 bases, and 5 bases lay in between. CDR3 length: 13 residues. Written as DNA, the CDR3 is TGTGCCAGCAGTTTGACTGTGAACACTGAAGCTTTCTTT. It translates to CASSLTVNTEAFF.

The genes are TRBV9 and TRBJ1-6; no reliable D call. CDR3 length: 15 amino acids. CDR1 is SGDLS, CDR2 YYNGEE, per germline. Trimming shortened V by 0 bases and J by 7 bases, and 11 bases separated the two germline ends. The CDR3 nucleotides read TGTGCCAGCAGCGTAGACCCCACCGGGAATTCACCCCTCCACTTT. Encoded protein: CASSVDPTGNSPLHF.

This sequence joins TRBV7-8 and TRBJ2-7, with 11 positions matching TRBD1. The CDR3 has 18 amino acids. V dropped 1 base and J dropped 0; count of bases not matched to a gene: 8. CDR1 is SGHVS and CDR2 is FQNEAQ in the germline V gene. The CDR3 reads CASSLGSAGTGGSYEQYF. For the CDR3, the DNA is TGTGCCAGCAGCTTAGGATCCGCGGGGACAGGGGGCTCCTACGAGCAGTACTTC.

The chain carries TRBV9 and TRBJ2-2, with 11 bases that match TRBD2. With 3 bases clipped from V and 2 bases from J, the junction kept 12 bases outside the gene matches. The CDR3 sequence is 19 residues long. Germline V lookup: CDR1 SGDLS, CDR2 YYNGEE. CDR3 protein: CASSARGVSGGGNTGELFF. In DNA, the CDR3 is TGTGCCAGCAGCGCCCGAGGGGTTAGCGGGGGGGGAAACACCGGGGAGCTGTTTTTT.

In DNA form, the CDR3 reads TGTGCCAGCTCACCGTATGTAGGGGGGCTCGAGCAGTACTTC. This gives the protein CASSPYVGGLEQYF. This chain links TRBV18 with TRBJ2-7; D tentatively reads TRBD1 or TRBD2 (6 bases each). CDR1 and CDR2 (germline): KGHSH, LQKENI. This CDR3 has 14 amino acids. V was cut by 3 bases and J by 6 bases, with 15 bases left in between.

CDR3 region: CASSLDRETQYF. CDR3 bases: TGTGCCAGCAGCTTAGATAGAGAGACCCAGTACTTC. The V gene is TRBV11-2, the J gene TRBJ2-5; D is uncertain. This CDR3 contains 12 residues. V was clipped by 0 bases and J by 4 bases, with 3 bases between them. Germline V lookup: CDR1 SGHAT, CDR2 FQNNGV.

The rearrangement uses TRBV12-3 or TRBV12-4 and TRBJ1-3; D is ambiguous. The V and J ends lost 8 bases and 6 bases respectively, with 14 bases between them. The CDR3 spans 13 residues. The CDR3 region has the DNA TGTGCCAGCTGCACTTATTTCGAAAACACCATATATTTT. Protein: CASCTYFENTIYF.

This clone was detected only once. CDR3 region: CASSSRDKSTDTQYF. The DNA for the CDR3 is TGTGCCAGCTCATCCCGGGACAAGAGCACAGATACGCAGTATTTT. The chain couples TRBV18 to TRBJ2-3; a weak D match, TRBD1 (6 bases). Germline CDR1 reads KGHSH; CDR2 reads LQKENI. V lost 5 bases to trimming and J lost 0 bases, with 12 bases between them. The CDR3 runs to 15 residues.

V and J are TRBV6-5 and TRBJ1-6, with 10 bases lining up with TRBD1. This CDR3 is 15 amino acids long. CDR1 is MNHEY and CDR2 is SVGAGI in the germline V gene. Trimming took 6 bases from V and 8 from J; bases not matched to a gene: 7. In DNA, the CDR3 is TGTGCCAGCAGGGCCGGGACAGGGGAGTATTCACCCCTCCACTTT. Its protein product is CASRAGTGEYSPLHF.

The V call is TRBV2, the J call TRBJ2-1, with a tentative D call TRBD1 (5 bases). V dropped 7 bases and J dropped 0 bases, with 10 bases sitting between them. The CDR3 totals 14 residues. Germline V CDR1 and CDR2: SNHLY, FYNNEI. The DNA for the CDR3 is TGTGCCAGCATCGGCAGGGCCTCCTACAATGAGCAGTTCTTC. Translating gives CASIGRASYNEQFF.

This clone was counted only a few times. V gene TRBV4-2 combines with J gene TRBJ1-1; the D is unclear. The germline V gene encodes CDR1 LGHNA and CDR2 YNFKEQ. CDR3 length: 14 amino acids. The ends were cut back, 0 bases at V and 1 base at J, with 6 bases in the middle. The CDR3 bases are TGTGCCAGCAGCCAAGATGTAGCGAACACTGAAGCTTTCTTT. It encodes CASSQDVANTEAFF.

The CDR3 nucleotides read TGCGCCAGCAGTGAGAGCAGACATCGTGATTCACCCCTCCACTTT. Its protein is CASSESRHRDSPLHF. The rearrangement uses TRBV10-2 and TRBJ1-6; unclear D gene. V lost 2 bases to trimming and J lost 8 bases, with 13 bases between them. Per germline, CDR1 WSHSY and CDR2 SAAADI. CDR3 length: 15 residues.

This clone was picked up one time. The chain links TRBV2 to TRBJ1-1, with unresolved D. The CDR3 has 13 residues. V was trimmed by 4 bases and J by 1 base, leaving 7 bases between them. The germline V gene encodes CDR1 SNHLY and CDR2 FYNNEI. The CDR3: CASSVEGNTEAFF. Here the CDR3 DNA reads TGTGCCAGCAGTGTCGAGGGGAACACTGAAGCTTTCTTT.

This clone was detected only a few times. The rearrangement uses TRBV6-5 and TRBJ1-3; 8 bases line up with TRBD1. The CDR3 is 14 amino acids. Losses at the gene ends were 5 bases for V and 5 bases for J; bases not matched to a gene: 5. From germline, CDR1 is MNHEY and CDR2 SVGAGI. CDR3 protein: CASSSWDRRNTIYF. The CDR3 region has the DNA TGTGCCAGCAGTAGCTGGGACAGGAGAAACACCATATATTTT.

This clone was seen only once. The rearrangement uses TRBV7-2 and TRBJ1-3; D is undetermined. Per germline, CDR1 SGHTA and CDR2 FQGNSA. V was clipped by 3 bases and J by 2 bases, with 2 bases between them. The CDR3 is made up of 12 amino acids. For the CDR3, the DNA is TGTGCCAGCAGCTTCCCTGGAAACACCATATATTTT. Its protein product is CASSFPGNTIYF. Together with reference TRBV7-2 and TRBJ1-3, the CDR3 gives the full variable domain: GAGVSQSPSNKVTEKGKDVELRCDPISGHTALYWYRQSLGQGLEFLIYFQGNSAPDKSGLPSDRFSAERTGGSVSTLTIQRTQQEDSAVYLCASSFPGNTIYFGEGSWLTVV.

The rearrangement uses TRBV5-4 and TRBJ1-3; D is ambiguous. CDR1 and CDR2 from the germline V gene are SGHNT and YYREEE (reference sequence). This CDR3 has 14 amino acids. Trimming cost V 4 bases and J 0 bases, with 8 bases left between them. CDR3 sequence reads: CASSKTDSGNTIYF. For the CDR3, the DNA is TGTGCCAGCAGCAAGACTGACTCTGGAAACACCATATATTTT.